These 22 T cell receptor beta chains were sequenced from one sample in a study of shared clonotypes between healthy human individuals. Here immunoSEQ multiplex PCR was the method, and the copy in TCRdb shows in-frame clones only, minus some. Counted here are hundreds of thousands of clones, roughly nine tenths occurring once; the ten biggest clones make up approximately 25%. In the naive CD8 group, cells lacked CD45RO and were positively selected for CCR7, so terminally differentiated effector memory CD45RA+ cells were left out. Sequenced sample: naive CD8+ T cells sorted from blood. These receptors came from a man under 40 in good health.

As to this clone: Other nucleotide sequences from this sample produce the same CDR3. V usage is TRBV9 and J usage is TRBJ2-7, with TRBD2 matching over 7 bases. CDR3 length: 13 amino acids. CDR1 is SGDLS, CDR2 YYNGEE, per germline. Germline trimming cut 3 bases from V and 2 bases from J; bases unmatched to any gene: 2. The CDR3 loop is CASSAGLAYEQYF. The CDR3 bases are TGTGCCAGCAGCGCCGGACTAGCCTACGAGCAGTACTTC.

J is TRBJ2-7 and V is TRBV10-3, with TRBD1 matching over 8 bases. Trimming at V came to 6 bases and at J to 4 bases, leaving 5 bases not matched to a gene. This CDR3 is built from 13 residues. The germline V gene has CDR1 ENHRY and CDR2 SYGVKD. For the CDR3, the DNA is TGTGCCATCAGGGGGGACAGGCCGTACGAGCAGTACTTC. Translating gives CAIRGDRPYEQYF.

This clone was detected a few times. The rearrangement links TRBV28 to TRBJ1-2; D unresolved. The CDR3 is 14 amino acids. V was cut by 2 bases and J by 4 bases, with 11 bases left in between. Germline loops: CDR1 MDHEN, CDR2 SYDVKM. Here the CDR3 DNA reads TGTGCCAGCAGTTTAATATCGGGGTTCTATGGCTACACCTTC. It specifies CASSLISGFYGYTF.

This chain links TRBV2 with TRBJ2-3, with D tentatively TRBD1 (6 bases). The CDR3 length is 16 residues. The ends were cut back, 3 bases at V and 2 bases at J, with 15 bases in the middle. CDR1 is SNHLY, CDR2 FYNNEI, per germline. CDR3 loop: CASSDSPGDLTDTQYF. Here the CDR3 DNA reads TGTGCCAGCAGTGACTCCCCAGGGGATCTCACAGATACGCAGTATTTT.

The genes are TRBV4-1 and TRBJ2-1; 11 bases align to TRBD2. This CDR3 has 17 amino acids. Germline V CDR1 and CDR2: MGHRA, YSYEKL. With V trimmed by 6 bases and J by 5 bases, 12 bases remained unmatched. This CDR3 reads CASRLGTSGNRNNEQFF. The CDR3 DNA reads TGCGCCAGCAGATTAGGGACTAGCGGAAATCGGAACAATGAGCAGTTCTTC.

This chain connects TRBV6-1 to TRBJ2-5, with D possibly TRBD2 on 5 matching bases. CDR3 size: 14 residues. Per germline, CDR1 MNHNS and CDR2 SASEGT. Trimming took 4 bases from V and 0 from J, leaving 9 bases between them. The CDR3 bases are TGTGCCAGCAGTGCCTTCGGGGACCAAGAGACCCAGTACTTC. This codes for CASSAFGDQETQYF.

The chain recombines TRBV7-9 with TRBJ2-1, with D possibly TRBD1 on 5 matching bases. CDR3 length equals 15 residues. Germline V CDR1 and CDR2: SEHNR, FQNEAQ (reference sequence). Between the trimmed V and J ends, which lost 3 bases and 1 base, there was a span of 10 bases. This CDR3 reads CASSFPGLSYNEQFF. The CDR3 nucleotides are TGTGCCAGCAGCTTCCCAGGGCTTTCCTACAATGAGCAGTTCTTC. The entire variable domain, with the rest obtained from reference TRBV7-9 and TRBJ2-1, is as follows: DTGVSQNPRHKITKRGQNVTFRCDPISEHNRLYWYRQTLGQGPEFLTYFQNEAQLEKSRLLSDRFSAERPKGSFSTLEIQRTEQGDSAMYLCASSFPGLSYNEQFFGPGTRLTVL.

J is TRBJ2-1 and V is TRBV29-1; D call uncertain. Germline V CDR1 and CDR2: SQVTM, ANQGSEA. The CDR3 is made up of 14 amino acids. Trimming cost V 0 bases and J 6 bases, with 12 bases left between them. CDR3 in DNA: TGCAGCGTTGAAGAAAACATCGTACGCAATGAGCAGTTCTTC. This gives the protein CSVEENIVRNEQFF.

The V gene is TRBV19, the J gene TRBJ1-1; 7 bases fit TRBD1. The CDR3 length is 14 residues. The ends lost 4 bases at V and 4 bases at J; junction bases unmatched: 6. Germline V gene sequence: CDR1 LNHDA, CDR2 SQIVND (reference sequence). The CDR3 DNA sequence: TGTGCCAGTAGTACGACAGGGAGTTTCACTGAAGCTTTCTTT. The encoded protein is CASSTTGSFTEAFF.

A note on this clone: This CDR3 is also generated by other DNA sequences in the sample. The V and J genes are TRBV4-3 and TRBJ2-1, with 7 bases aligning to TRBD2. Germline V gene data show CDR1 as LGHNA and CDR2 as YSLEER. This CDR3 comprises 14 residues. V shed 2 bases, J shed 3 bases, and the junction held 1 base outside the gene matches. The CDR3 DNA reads TGCGCCAGCAGCCAAAGCGGGGACTACAATGAGCAGTTCTTC. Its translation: CASSQSGDYNEQFF.

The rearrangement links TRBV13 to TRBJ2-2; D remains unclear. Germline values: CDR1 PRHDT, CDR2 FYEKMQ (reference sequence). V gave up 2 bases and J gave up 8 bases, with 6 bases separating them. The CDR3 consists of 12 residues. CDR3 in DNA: TGTGCCAGCAGCTTACATGGGGGGGAGCTGTTTTTT. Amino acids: CASSLHGGELFF.

This CDR3 is CASSYSGALDEQYF. CDR3 nucleotide sequence: TGTGCCAGCAGTTACTCCGGCGCGCTCGACGAGCAGTACTTC. J is TRBJ2-7 and V is TRBV6-5; the D is unclear. The germline V and J ends were trimmed by 0 bases and 5 bases, with 11 bases remaining between them. Looked up from germline, CDR1 is MNHEY and CDR2 is SVGAGI. The CDR3 spans 14 residues.

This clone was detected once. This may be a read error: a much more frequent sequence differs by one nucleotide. The CDR3 is CASSDNTEAFF. CDR3 DNA sequence: TGTGCCAGCAGCGACAACACTGAAGCTTTCTTT. The J gene is TRBJ1-1, the V gene TRBV9; D remains unclear. CDR3 length equals 11 residues. CDR1 and CDR2 (germline): SGDLS, YYNGEE. Trimming took 3 bases from V and 2 from J, leaving 2 bases between them.

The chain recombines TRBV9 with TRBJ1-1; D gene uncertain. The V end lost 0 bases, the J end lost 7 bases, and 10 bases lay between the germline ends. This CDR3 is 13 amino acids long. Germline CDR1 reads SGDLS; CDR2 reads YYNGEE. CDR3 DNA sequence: TGTGCCAGCAGCGTAGGCGACCCAGATGAAGCTTTCTTT. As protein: CASSVGDPDEAFF.

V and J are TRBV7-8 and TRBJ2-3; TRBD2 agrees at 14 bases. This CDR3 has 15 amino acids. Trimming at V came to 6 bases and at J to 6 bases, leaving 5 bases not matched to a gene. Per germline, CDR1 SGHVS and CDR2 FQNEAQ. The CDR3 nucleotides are TGTGCCAGCAGAGGGGGACTAGCGGGAGTGGATACGCAGTATTTT. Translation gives CASRGGLAGVDTQYF.

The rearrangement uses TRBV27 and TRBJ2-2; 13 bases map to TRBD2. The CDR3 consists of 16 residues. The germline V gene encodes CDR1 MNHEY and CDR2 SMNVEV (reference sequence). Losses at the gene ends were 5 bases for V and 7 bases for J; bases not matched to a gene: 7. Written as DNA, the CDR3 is TGTGCCAGCAGTCCTGGGACTAGCGGGATACTCGGGGAGCTGTTTTTT. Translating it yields CASSPGTSGILGELFF.

CDR3 residues: CASSPRGDEQFF. CDR3 sequence (DNA): TGTGCCAGCAGCCCGAGGGGGGATGAGCAGTTCTTC. This chain uses TRBV13 with TRBJ2-1; D is perhaps TRBD1 or TRBD2 (6 bases each). The CDR3 consists of 12 residues. Trimming cost V 5 bases and J 8 bases, with 10 bases left between them. CDR1 PRHDT and CDR2 FYEKMQ come from the germline V gene (reference sequence).

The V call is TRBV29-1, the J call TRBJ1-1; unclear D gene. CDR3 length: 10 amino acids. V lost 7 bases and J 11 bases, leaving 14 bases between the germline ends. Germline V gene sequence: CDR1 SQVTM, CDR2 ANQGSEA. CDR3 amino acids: CSAGTLGAFF. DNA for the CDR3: TGCAGCGCGGGAACCTTGGGTGCTTTCTTT.

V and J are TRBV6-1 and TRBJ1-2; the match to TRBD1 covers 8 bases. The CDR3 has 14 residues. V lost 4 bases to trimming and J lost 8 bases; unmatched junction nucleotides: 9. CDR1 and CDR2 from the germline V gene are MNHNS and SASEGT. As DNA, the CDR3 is TGTGCCAGCAGTGCTAAGACAGGGGTCGGCGGCTACACCTTC. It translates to CASSAKTGVGGYTF.

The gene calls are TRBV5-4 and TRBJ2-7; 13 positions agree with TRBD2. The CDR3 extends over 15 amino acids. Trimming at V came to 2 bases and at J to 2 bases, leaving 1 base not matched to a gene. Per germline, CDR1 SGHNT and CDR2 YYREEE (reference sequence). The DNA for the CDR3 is TGTGCCAGCAGCTTAGGGACTAGCGGGACCTACGAGCAGTACTTC. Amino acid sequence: CASSLGTSGTYEQYF.

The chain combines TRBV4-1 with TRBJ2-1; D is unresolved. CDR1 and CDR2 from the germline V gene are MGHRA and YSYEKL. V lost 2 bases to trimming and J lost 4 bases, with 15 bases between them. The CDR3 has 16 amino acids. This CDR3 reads CASSQIILSGYNEQFF. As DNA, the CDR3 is TGCGCCAGCAGCCAAATCATCTTATCGGGTTACAATGAGCAGTTCTTC.

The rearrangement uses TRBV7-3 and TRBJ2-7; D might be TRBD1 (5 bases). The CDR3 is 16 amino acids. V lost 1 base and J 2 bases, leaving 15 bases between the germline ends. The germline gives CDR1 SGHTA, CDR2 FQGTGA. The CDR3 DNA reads TGTGCCAGCAGCTTAAGGGCCACAGGTAGGACCTACGAGCAGTACTTC. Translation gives CASSLRATGRTYEQYF.